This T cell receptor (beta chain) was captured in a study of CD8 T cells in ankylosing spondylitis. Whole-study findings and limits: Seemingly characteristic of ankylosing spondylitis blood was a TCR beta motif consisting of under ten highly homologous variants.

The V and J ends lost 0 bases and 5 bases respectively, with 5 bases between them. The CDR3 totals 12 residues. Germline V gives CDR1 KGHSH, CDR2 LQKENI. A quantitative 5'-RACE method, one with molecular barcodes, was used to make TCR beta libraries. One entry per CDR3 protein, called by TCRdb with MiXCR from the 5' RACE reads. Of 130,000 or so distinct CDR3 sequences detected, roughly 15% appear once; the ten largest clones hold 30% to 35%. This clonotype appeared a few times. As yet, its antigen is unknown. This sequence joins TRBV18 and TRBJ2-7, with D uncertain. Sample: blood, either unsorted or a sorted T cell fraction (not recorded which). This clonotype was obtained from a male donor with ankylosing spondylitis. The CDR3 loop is CASSPPDDEQYF. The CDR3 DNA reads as TGTGCCAGCTCACCACCGGACGACGAGCAGTACTTC.